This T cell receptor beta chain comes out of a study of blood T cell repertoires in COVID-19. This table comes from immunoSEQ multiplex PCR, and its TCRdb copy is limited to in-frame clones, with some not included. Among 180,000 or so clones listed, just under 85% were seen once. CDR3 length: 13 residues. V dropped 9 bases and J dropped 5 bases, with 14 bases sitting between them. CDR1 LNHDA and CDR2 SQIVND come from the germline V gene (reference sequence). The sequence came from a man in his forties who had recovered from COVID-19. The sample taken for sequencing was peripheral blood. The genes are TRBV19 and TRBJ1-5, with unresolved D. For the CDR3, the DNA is TGTGCCAGCCGAATTGCGGACTATCAGCCCCAGCATTTT. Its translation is CASRIADYQPQHF.